One sample yielded the 9 T cell receptor beta chains listed below, sequenced in a study of T cell responses to AZD1222 COVID-19 vaccine. The data were produced by immunoSEQ multiplex PCR, yet TCRdb's version contains in-frame clones alone and is incomplete. The table records 150,000 to 200,000 clones, about nine tenths of them present only once. The source material was peripheral blood, sampled on day 0 of AZD1222 vaccination. The source of these receptors is an adult in good health.

The rearrangement links TRBV28 to TRBJ1-1; 7 bases fit TRBD1. Unmatched junction bases numbered 4, after V lost 2 bases and J lost 7 bases. This CDR3 is built from 13 residues. CDR1 MDHEN and CDR2 SYDVKM come from the germline V gene. The CDR3 region has the DNA TGTGCCAGCAGTTTAGTTAACAGGGGTGAAGCTTTCTTT. Protein: CASSLVNRGEAFF.

The chain is built from TRBV5-1 and TRBJ2-7, with TRBD2 matching over 10 bases. V gave up 5 bases and J gave up 2 bases; unmatched junction bases: 7. The CDR3 contains 15 residues. Germline CDR1 and CDR2: SGHRS and YFSETQ. CDR3 protein: CASRPYSGGTYEQYF. CDR3 nucleotide sequence: TGCGCCAGCAGACCTTATAGCGGGGGGACCTACGAGCAGTACTTC.

The chain joins TRBV7-9 to TRBJ2-2; a possible D gene is TRBD2 (5 bases). The CDR3 consists of 15 residues. The V gene's germline CDR1 is SEHNR and CDR2 FQNEAQ (reference sequence). V was shortened by 10 bases and J by 1 base, with 16 bases between the two germline ends. As DNA, the CDR3 is TGTGCCACCCTCGGTCCGAGCGGGAACACCGGGGAGCTGTTTTTT. Translation: CATLGPSGNTGELFF.

This chain uses TRBV7-9 with TRBJ1-1; D unclear. Between the trimmed V and J ends, which lost 5 bases and 5 bases, there was a span of 12 bases. The CDR3 consists of 13 residues. Germline CDR1 SEHNR, CDR2 FQNEAQ (reference sequence). The CDR3 DNA sequence: TGTGCCAGCAGCCCAAGACGTGGGACTGAAGCTTTCTTT. Translation: CASSPRRGTEAFF.

The chain joins TRBV5-1 to TRBJ2-3, with no clear D. Germline V gene lookup returns CDR1 SGHRS and CDR2 YFSETQ. This CDR3 spans 13 amino acids. The V end lost 4 bases, the J end lost 2 bases, and 8 bases lay between the germline ends. CDR3 sequence: CASSETPTDTQYF. The CDR3 DNA sequence: TGCGCCAGCAGCGAAACCCCCACAGATACGCAGTATTTT.

This clone was seen more than once but under ten times. The V call is TRBV24-1, the J call TRBJ2-5, with TRBD2 as a possible D gene (5 bases). Germline loops: CDR1 KGHDR, CDR2 SFDVKD. V lost 0 bases and J 5 bases, leaving 12 bases between the germline ends. There are 15 residues in the CDR3. The CDR3, as DNA: TGTGCCACCAGTGATTTGAATGGAGGCCTCGAGACCCAGTACTTC. Protein product: CATSDLNGGLETQYF.

The chain employs TRBV4-1 and TRBJ2-3; 10 positions agree with TRBD2. The CDR3 is 16 residues long. After removal of 2 bases from V and 5 bases from J, the junction contained 7 bases not matched to a gene. From germline, CDR1 is MGHRA and CDR2 YSYEKL. The CDR3, as DNA: TGCGCCAGCAGCCAAACTACAAGCGGGAGGGGAGATACGCAGTATTTT. The encoded protein is CASSQTTSGRGDTQYF.

The V gene is TRBV10-2, the J gene TRBJ2-7, with no clear D. The CDR3 is 12 residues long. V was pared by 6 bases and J by 6 bases, with 12 bases between. The germline V gene has CDR1 WSHSY and CDR2 SAAADI. The CDR3 loop is CASRGYGLEQYF. The CDR3 DNA follows: TGCGCCAGCAGAGGGTATGGGCTCGAGCAGTACTTC.

The rearrangement uses TRBV16 and TRBJ1-1, with TRBD1 identical over 9 bases. This CDR3 spans 14 amino acids. CDR1 and CDR2 (germline): KGHSY, FQNENV. Trimming removed 4 bases from V and 6 bases from J; junction bases left unmatched: 6. The CDR3 here is CASSPTGGLAEAFF. The CDR3 nucleotides are TGTGCCAGCAGCCCCACAGGGGGCCTCGCTGAAGCTTTCTTT.